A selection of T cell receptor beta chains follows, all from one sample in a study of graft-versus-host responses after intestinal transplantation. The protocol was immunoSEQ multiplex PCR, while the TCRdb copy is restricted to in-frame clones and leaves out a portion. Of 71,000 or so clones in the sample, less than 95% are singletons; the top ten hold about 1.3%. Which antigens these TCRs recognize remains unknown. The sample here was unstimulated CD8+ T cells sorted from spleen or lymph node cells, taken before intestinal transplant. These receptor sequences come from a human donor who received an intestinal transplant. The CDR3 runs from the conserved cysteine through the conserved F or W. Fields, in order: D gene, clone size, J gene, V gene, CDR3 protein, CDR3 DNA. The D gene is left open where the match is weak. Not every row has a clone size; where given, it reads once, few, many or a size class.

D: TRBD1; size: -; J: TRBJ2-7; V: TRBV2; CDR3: CASRTGLAYEQYF; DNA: TGTGCCAGCAGGACAGGGCTTGCCTACGAGCAGTACTTC
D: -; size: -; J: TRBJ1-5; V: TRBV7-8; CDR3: CASSSLGGGGWHF; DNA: TGTGCCAGCAGCTCACTGGGGGGTGGGGGGTGGCATTTT
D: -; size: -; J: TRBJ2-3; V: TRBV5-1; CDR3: CASSLGGSTDTQYF; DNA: TGCGCCAGCAGCTTGGGCGGAAGCACAGATACGCAGTATTTT
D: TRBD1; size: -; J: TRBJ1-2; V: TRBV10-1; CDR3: CASSPGGRYGYTF; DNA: TGCGCCAGCAGTCCAGGGGGCCGGTATGGCTACACCTTC
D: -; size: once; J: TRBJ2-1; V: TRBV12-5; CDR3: CASAFGATPNDEQFF; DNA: TGTGCTAGTGCCTTTGGGGCTACCCCTAACGATGAGCAGTTCTTC
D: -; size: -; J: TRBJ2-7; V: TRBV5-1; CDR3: CASSLEGQRYYEQYF; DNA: TGCGCCAGCAGCTTGGAAGGACAGCGATACTACGAGCAGTACTTC
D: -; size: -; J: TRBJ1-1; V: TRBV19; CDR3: CASSILQDGTEAFF; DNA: TGTGCCAGTAGTATTCTACAGGATGGAACTGAAGCTTTCTTT
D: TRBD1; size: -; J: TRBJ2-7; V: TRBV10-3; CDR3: CAISEPGTAYEQYF; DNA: TGTGCCATCAGTGAGCCCGGGACAGCCTACGAGCAGTACTTC
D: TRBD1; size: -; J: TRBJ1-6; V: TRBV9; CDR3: CASTPGQGISPLHF; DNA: TGTGCCAGCACCCCGGGACAGGGTATTTCACCCCTCCACTTT
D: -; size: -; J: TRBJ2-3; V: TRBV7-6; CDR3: CASSLGADTQYF; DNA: TGTGCCAGCAGCTTAGGGGCGGATACGCAGTATTTT
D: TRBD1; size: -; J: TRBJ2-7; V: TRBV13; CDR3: CASSLATGVYEQYF; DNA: TGTGCCAGCAGCCTCGCGACAGGGGTCTACGAGCAGTACTTC
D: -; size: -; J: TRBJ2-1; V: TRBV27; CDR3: CASSLWLAGDNNEQFF; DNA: TGTGCCAGCAGTTTATGGTTGGCAGGGGACAACAATGAGCAGTTCTTC
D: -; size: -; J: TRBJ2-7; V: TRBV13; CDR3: CASSPSLGGGVYEQYF; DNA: TGTGCCAGCAGCCCTTCATTAGGAGGGGGGGTATACGAGCAGTACTTC
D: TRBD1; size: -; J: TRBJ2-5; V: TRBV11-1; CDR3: CASRIGTGLQETQYF; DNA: TGTGCCAGCAGAATTGGGACAGGGCTACAAGAGACCCAGTACTTC
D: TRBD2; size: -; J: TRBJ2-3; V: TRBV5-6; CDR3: CASSYRTSGIDTQYF; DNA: TGTGCCAGCAGCTACCGGACTAGCGGTATAGATACGCAGTATTTT
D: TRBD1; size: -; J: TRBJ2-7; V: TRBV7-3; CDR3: CASSHGSTGTYEQYF; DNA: TGTGCCAGCAGCCATGGGTCGACAGGGACCTACGAGCAGTACTTC
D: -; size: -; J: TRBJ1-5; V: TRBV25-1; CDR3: CASRQGGEPQHF; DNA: TGTGCCAGCAGACAGGGAGGGGAGCCCCAGCATTTT
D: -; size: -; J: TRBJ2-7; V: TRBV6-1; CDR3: CASSGVQANSYEQYF; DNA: TGTGCCAGCAGTGGGGTACAGGCAAACTCCTACGAGCAGTACTTC
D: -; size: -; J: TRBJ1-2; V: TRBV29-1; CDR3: CSVEGLNYGYTF; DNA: TGCAGCGTTGAGGGCTTGAACTATGGCTACACCTTC
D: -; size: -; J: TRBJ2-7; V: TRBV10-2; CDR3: CASDPGDYEQYF; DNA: TGCGCCAGCGACCCTGGAGATTACGAGCAGTACTTC
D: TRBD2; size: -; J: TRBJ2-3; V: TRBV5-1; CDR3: CASSGLAGTDTQYF; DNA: TGCGCCAGCAGCGGGCTAGCGGGCACAGATACGCAGTATTTT
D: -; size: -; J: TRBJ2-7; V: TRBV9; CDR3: CASSVAGEGYEQYF; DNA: TGTGCCAGCAGCGTCGCAGGGGAGGGCTACGAGCAGTACTTC
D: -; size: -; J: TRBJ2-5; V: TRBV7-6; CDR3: CASSLVRGRIETQYF; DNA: TGTGCCAGCAGCTTAGTGCGTGGGCGTATTGAGACCCAGTACTTC
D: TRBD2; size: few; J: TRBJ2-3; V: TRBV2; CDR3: CASSETSGTTDTQYF; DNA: TGTGCCAGCAGTGAAACTAGCGGGACCACAGATACGCAGTATTTT
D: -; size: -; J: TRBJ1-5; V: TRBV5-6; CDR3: CASTLGVLGPQHF; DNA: TGTGCCAGCACCCTGGGAGTCCTAGGCCCCCAGCATTTT
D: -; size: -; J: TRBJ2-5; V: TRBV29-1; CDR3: CSVDRGRGAEETQYF; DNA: TGCAGCGTTGATAGGGGGCGGGGGGCCGAAGAGACCCAGTACTTC
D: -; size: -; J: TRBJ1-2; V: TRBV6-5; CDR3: CASSSEWRGVYGYTF; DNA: TGTGCCAGCAGTTCCGAATGGAGGGGTGTCTATGGCTACACCTTC
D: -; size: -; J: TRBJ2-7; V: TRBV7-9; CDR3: CASSLDSRDYEQYF; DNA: TGTGCCAGCAGTCTAGACAGTAGAGACTACGAGCAGTACTTC
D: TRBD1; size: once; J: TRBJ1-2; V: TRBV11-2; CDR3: CASSSMPTGSGYGYTF; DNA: TGTGCCAGCAGCTCCATGCCGACAGGGAGTGGATATGGCTACACCTTC
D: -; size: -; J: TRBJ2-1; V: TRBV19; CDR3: CASSIGISYNEQFF; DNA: TGTGCCAGTAGTATAGGAATCAGCTACAATGAGCAGTTCTTC
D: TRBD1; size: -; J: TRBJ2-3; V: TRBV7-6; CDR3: CASSLGTGGADTQYF; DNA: TGTGCCAGCAGCTTAGGGACAGGGGGGGCAGATACGCAGTATTTT
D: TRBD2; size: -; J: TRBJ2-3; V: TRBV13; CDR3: CASSLSAGGPGDTQYF; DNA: TGTGCCAGCAGCTTATCAGCGGGGGGGCCTGGTGATACGCAGTATTTT
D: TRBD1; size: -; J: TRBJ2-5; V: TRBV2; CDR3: CASFGSPDRGTQETQYF; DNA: TGTGCCAGCTTTGGGAGCCCGGACAGGGGAACTCAAGAGACCCAGTACTTC
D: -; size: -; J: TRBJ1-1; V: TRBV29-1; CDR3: CSGGGGQGTEAFF; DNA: TGCAGCGGCGGGGGAGGCCAGGGGACTGAAGCTTTCTTT
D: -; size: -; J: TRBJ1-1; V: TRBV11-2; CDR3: CASSLSPLNTEAFF; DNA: TGTGCCAGCAGCTTATCCCCACTAAACACTGAAGCTTTCTTT
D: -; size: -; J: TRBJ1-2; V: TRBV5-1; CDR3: CASSLGNRRNYGYTF; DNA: TGCGCCAGCAGCCTAGGGAACAGGCGGAACTATGGCTACACCTTC
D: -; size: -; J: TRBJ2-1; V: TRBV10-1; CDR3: CASSDPRKEQFF; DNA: TGCGCCAGCAGTGACCCCAGGAAAGAGCAGTTCTTC
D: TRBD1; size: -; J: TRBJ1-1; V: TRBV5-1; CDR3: CASSLATGQDVEAFF; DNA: TGCGCCAGCAGCTTGGCCACGGGACAGGATGTCGAAGCTTTCTTT
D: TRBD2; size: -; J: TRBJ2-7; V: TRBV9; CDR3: CASSAGGVPYEQYF; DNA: TGTGCCAGCAGCGCGGGGGGGGTTCCGTACGAGCAGTACTTC
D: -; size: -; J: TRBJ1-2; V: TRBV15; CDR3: CATGEVGGYTF; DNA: TGTGCCACAGGGGAGGTTGGTGGCTACACCTTC
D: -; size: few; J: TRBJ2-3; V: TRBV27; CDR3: CASSPLSVSDTQYF; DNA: TGTGCCAGCAGCCCCCTTTCGGTTTCAGATACGCAGTATTTT
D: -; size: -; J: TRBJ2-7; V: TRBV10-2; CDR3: CASSGHRGPLREQYF; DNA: TGCGCCAGCAGTGGCCATAGGGGCCCATTACGGGAGCAGTACTTC
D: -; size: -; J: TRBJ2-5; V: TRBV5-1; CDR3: CASSRTPGETQYF; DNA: TGCGCCAGCAGCCGCACCCCGGGGGAGACCCAGTACTTC
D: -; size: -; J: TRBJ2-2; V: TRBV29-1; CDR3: CSVEMATGELFF; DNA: TGCAGCGTTGAGATGGCAACCGGGGAGCTGTTTTTT
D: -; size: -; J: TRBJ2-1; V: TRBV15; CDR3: CATSSPGTQAYNEQFF; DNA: TGTGCCACCAGCTCCCCCGGGACACAAGCTTACAATGAGCAGTTCTTC